Included here is one T cell receptor (beta chain) sequence, with context. No antigen is known for it. The CDR3 extends over 17 amino acids. Germline CDR1 is SGHRS and CDR2 is YFSETQ. Trimming cost V 3 bases and J 4 bases; bases outside gene matches: 11. These data are taken from a study of shared clonotypes between healthy human individuals. The overall study: Donors consisted of a couple of women and a few men between 18 and 49. Study-level results: Non-shared clonotypes had lower generation probabilities than those shared by all four donors.

Method: immunoSEQ multiplex PCR; TCRdb's copy keeps in-frame clones and lacks some. The sample holds approximately 980,000 clones, 70% to 85% seen once. The source is a man younger than 35 in good health. This sequence joins TRBV5-1 and TRBJ1-3, with 9 bases matching TRBD1. Sequenced material: memory CD4+ T cells sorted from blood. Subset reported: CD45RA-negative fraction. The CDR3, as DNA: TGCGCCAGCAGCTCCCCGGGACAGGGAAAGACGGGAAACACCATATATTTT. Protein product: CASSSPGQGKTGNTIYF. Full variable domain (missing parts from reference TRBV5-1 and TRBJ1-3): KAGVTQTPRYLIKTRGQQVTLSCSPISGHRSVSWYQQTPGQGLQFLFEYFSETQRNKGNFPGRFSGRQFSNSRSEMNVSTLELGDSALYLCASSSPGQGKTGNTIYFGEGSWLTVV.